The 21 T cell receptor beta chains presented below share a single source sample, sequenced in a study of neurological immune-mediated disorders. TCRdb used MiXCR to reprocess the 5' RACE reads, holding one entry per CDR3 protein. The sample holds about 88,000 distinct CDR3 sequences, 3.5% seen once. The sequenced sample consisted of PBMCs. The receptors stem from a young woman with multiple sclerosis.

At least ten counts were recorded for this clonotype. The chain uses TRBV6-6 and TRBJ1-1, with 9 positions matching TRBD1. This CDR3 contains 15 residues. Germline V CDR1 and CDR2: MNHNY, SVGAGI (reference sequence). V shed 6 bases, J shed 5 bases, and the junction held 10 bases outside the gene matches. The CDR3 bases are TGTGCCAGCAGCCGCGGACAGGGGCGAGGTACTGAAGCTTTCTTT. Protein sequence: CASSRGQGRGTEAFF.

This clonotype was observed many times. The chain links TRBV7-2 to TRBJ2-5; 10 nucleotides align to TRBD2. The CDR3 has 15 amino acids. J was trimmed by 4 bases and V by 4 bases; bases with no gene match: 6. Germline assignment: CDR1 SGHTA and CDR2 FQGNSA. The CDR3 bases are TGTGCCAGCAGCTCCGGACTAGCGGAGGGAGAGACCCAGTACTTC. This codes for CASSSGLAEGETQYF.

This clonotype was counted many times. This chain joins TRBV11-1 and TRBJ2-7; D is perhaps TRBD2 (6 bases). CDR3 size: 14 residues. Per the germline V gene, CDR1 is SGHAT and CDR2 is FQDESV (reference sequence). Trimming removed 3 bases from V and 5 bases from J, with 14 bases in between. The CDR3 DNA reads TGTGCCAGCAGCTTTCGCGGGAATCACCACGAGCAGTACTTC. It specifies CASSFRGNHHEQYF.

As concerns this clonotype: This may arise from a read error, as a much more abundant clone is one base away. The rearrangement joins TRBV5-1 to TRBJ2-3; 9 bases map to TRBD2. The V gene's germline CDR1 is SGHRS and CDR2 YFSETQ. With 4 bases clipped from V and 3 bases from J, the junction kept 9 bases outside the gene matches. The CDR3 contains 16 residues. The CDR3 nucleotides read TGCGCCAGCAGCGGGAATAGCGGGAGTGTGACAGATACGCAGTATTTT. It encodes CASSGNSGSVTDTQYF. Based on the CDR3 plus reference TRBV5-1 and TRBJ2-3, the full variable domain is KAGVTQTPRYLIKTRGQQVTLSCSPISGHRSVSWYQQTPGQGLQFLFEYFSETQRNKGNFPGRFSGRQFSNSRSEMNVSTLELGDSALYLCASSGNSGSVTDTQYFGPGTRLTVL.

This clonotype appeared many times. V gene TRBV5-1 combines with J gene TRBJ1-1; TRBD1 might be the D (6 bases). Trimming cost V 5 bases and J 1 base, with 12 bases left between them. Germline loops: CDR1 SGHRS, CDR2 YFSETQ. The CDR3 spans 14 residues. The CDR3 sequence is CASSYPGENTEAFF. CDR3 nucleotides: TGCGCCAGCAGTTACCCAGGGGAGAACACTGAAGCTTTCTTT.

There are many counts of this clonotype. The chain recombines TRBV12-3 or TRBV12-4 with TRBJ1-4, with 7 bases identical to TRBD1. This CDR3 contains 15 residues. The V gene end was trimmed by 6 bases and the J gene end by 0 bases; junction bases not matched to a gene: 4. This CDR3 reads CASSRDRATNEKLFF. The CDR3 DNA is TGTGCCAGCAGCCGCGACAGGGCAACTAATGAAAAACTGTTTTTT.

The table lists this clonotype with many counts. The V and J genes are TRBV20-1 and TRBJ2-3; 9 nucleotides agree with TRBD2. There are 15 residues in the CDR3. Per the germline V gene, CDR1 is DFQATT and CDR2 is SNEGSKA (reference sequence). V was pared by 2 bases and J by 2 bases, with 5 bases of the junction left unmatched. Written as DNA, the CDR3 is TGCAGTGCTAGACGACCTAGCGGGAACACAGATACGCAGTATTTT. This sequence encodes CSARRPSGNTDTQYF.

This sequence joins TRBV27 and TRBJ2-3, with 8 bases lining up with TRBD1. J was trimmed by 3 bases and V by 4 bases; bases with no gene match: 3. The CDR3 loop spans 14 amino acids. Germline-derived CDR1 and CDR2 are MNHEY and SMNVEV (reference sequence). CDR3 protein: CASSYTGGTDTQYF. In DNA, the CDR3 is TGTGCCAGCAGTTATACAGGGGGGACAGATACGCAGTATTTT.

This clonotype was picked up many times. The chain employs TRBV20-1 and TRBJ2-3, with D possibly called TRBD1 or TRBD2 (5 bases each). Per germline, CDR1 DFQATT and CDR2 SNEGSKA (reference sequence). The CDR3 is made up of 12 amino acids. Trimming pared 6 bases from V and 2 bases from J, leaving 9 bases between. In nucleotides, the CDR3 is TGCAGTGCAGACGGGACCACAGATACGCAGTATTTT. It is translated as CSADGTTDTQYF.

The V gene is TRBV28, the J gene TRBJ1-1; possible D gene TRBD1, 5 bases. The V gene's germline CDR1 is MDHEN and CDR2 SYDVKM. The CDR3 consists of 13 residues. The germline V and J ends were trimmed by 10 bases and 2 bases, with 14 bases remaining between them. CDR3 DNA: TGTGCCATACTACAGGTGGTCAACACTGAAGCTTTCTTT. Encoded protein: CAILQVVNTEAFF.

This clonotype was picked up many times. The V call is TRBV18, the J call TRBJ2-4; possibly TRBD1 for D (5 bases). In germline, CDR1 is KGHSH, CDR2 LQKENI. The V and J ends lost 3 bases and 0 bases respectively, with 15 bases between them. This CDR3 comprises 17 residues. Here the CDR3 DNA reads TGTGCCAGCTCACCCTACTTGACAGCTCTAGCCAAAAACATTCAGTACTTC. Its translation: CASSPYLTALAKNIQYF.

This clonotype was observed at least ten times. The chain couples TRBV5-1 to TRBJ2-1, with 9 positions matching TRBD2. Germline V gene data show CDR1 as SGHRS and CDR2 as YFSETQ. J was trimmed by 4 bases and V by 4 bases; bases with no gene match: 9. This CDR3 has 16 residues. In DNA, the CDR3 is TGCGCCAGCAGCCCCCTCGTGACTAGCGGTTACAATGAGCAGTTCTTC. This codes for CASSPLVTSGYNEQFF.

This chain links TRBV18 with TRBJ2-7, with TRBD1 matching 9 bases. This CDR3 has 15 residues. Germline V CDR1 and CDR2: KGHSH, LQKENI. Trimming took 1 base from V and 5 from J; bases not matched to a gene: 6. The CDR3: CASSPQSGTGNEQYF. CDR3 DNA sequence: TGTGCCAGCTCACCACAATCCGGGACAGGGAACGAGCAGTACTTC.

This clonotype has at least ten counts. This chain connects TRBV29-1 to TRBJ2-7, with D unresolved. The V end was cut by 6 bases, the J end by 1 base, with 7 bases between. The CDR3 is made up of 11 amino acids. Germline loops: CDR1 SQVTM, CDR2 ANQGSEA. This chain's CDR3 is CSVENSYEQYF. CDR3 nucleotide sequence: TGCAGCGTAGAGAATTCCTACGAGCAGTACTTC.

This clonotype was detected ten times or more. The chain joins TRBV7-9 to TRBJ1-2; 7 nucleotides agree with TRBD1. V lost 5 bases to trimming and J lost 7 bases; unmatched junction nucleotides: 10. The CDR3 sequence is 14 residues long. Germline CDR1 SEHNR, CDR2 FQNEAQ (reference sequence). The CDR3 sequence: CASSPGQVPGGYTF. In DNA form, the CDR3 reads TGTGCCAGCAGCCCCGGACAGGTGCCCGGTGGCTACACCTTC.

This clonotype showed up many times. The rearrangement links TRBV3-1 to TRBJ1-6; no definite D call. V was pared by 0 bases and J by 7 bases, with 10 bases between. Germline CDR1 and CDR2: LGHDT and YNNKEL (reference sequence). The CDR3 covers 15 residues. The CDR3 DNA is TGTGCCAGCAGCCAAGAGGGAGTACGGAATTCACCCCTCCACTTT. Protein sequence: CASSQEGVRNSPLHF.

This clonotype was counted at least ten times. The chain has TRBV27 and TRBJ1-6; a weak D match, TRBD1 (5 bases). The germline V gene has CDR1 MNHEY and CDR2 SMNVEV (reference sequence). Trimming removed 6 bases from V and 7 bases from J, with 13 bases in between. The CDR3 runs to 14 residues. CDR3 region: CASRGQGRNSPLHF. As DNA, the CDR3 is TGTGCCAGCAGGGGGCAGGGCAGGAATTCACCCCTCCACTTT.

The chain links TRBV5-1 to TRBJ2-3, with a tentative D call TRBD2 (5 bases). CDR1 and CDR2 (germline): SGHRS, YFSETQ. V was cut by 2 bases and J by 2 bases, with 12 bases left in between. The CDR3 has 15 residues. CDR3 residues: CASSFTGLNTDTQYF. As DNA, the CDR3 is TGCGCCAGCAGCTTCACGGGGTTGAACACAGATACGCAGTATTTT.

The CDR3 sequence: CATSGLAGIEQYF. The CDR3 DNA sequence: TGTGCCACCTCGGGACTAGCGGGAATCGAGCAGTACTTC. This sequence joins TRBV10-3 and TRBJ2-7; 13 bases line up with TRBD2. After removal of 10 bases from V and 6 bases from J, the junction contained 6 bases not matched to a gene. The CDR3 is made up of 13 amino acids. Germline assignment: CDR1 ENHRY and CDR2 SYGVKD.

This clonotype was counted ten times or more. The V gene is TRBV20-1, the J gene TRBJ1-1; TRBD1 matches at 8 bases. CDR3 length: 13 residues. Germline CDR1 DFQATT, CDR2 SNEGSKA (reference sequence). Trimming at V came to 5 bases and at J to 11 bases, leaving 13 bases not matched to a gene. CDR3 in amino acids: CSAPDRATFRAFF. CDR3 bases: TGCAGTGCTCCGGACAGGGCCACGTTTAGGGCTTTCTTT.

This clonotype was detected ten times or more. The chain combines TRBV5-1 with TRBJ2-2; the match to TRBD2 covers 14 bases. V trimming: 3 bases; J trimming: 7 bases; junction bases outside the gene matches: 5. Per germline, CDR1 SGHRS and CDR2 YFSETQ. This CDR3 spans 16 amino acids. CDR3 amino acids: CASSWGLAGADGELFF. DNA of the CDR3: TGCGCCAGCAGCTGGGGACTAGCGGGGGCTGACGGGGAGCTGTTTTTT.